This paragraph reports one TCR beta chain. Its antigen is not known. This sample was taken from a study of identical twins. Whole-study findings and limits: For cord blood, abundant beta clonotypes had fewer insertions, unlike memory repertoires, which showed none.

Template switching added a universal primer binding site, and final cDNA carried unique molecular identifiers. TCRdb ran MiXCR on the 5' RACE reads and lists one entry per CDR3 protein. The table shows hundreds of thousands of distinct CDR3 sequences, with just over 7% occurring only once. CDR1 is SGHRS, CDR2 YFSETQ, per germline. The CDR3 consists of 15 residues. The V end lost 0 bases, the J end lost 7 bases, and 11 bases lay between the germline ends. The same specimen was also included in a second study, on yellow fever vaccine responses in identical twins.

The TCR was taken from a woman between 18 and 29 years old in good health. The chain has TRBV5-1 and TRBJ1-6; TRBD1 might be the D (5 bases). The sequencing input was PBMCs. CDR3 DNA sequence: TGCGCCAGCAGCTTGGAGGGGACGGCAAATTCACCCCTCCACTTT. Protein: CASSLEGTANSPLHF.